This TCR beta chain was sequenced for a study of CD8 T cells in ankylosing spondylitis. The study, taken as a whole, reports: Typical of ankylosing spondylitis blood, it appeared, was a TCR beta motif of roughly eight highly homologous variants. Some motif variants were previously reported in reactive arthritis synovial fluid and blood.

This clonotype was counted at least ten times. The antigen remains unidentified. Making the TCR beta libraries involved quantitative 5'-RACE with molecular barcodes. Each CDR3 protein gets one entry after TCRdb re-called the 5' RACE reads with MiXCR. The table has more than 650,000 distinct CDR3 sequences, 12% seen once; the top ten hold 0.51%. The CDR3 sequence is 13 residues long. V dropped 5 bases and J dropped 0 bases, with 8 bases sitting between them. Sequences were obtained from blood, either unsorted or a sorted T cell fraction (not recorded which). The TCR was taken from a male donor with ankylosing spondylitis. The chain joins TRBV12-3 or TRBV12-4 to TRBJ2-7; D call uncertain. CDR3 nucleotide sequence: TGTGCCAGCAGTCCTACTCTCTCCTACGAGCAGTACTTC. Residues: CASSPTLSYEQYF.